The 7 T cell receptor beta chains given below trace back to one sample, sequenced in a study of CD8+ T cells in alopecia areata. This sample's treatment: oral pan-JAK inhibitor, 5-10 mg twice daily. The sequencing template was cDNA reverse transcribed from extracted RNA. Here immunoSEQ multiplex PCR was the method, and the copy in TCRdb shows in-frame clones only, minus some. This table has 180,000 or so clones, roughly 50% appearing once. The sample was CD8+ T cells sorted from blood, taken at week 24, from a patient treated with tofacitinib. Receptor source: a human donor with alopecia areata.

The rearrangement links TRBV30 to TRBJ2-2; D may be TRBD2 (6 bases). This CDR3 region has 14 residues. V was shortened by 5 bases and J by 0 bases, with 10 bases between the two germline ends. Germline CDR1 GTSNPN, CDR2 SVGIG (reference sequence). The CDR3 sequence: CAWRDSPNTGELFF. In nucleotides, the CDR3 is TGTGCCTGGCGGGACTCTCCGAACACCGGGGAGCTGTTTTTT.

The DNA for the CDR3 is TGTGCCAGCAGCCCAGTAGGACAGAGGGGAGAAGCTTTCTTT. Amino acid sequence: CASSPVGQRGEAFF. The chain joins TRBV7-9 to TRBJ1-1; a possible D gene is TRBD1 (6 bases). Germline CDR1 and CDR2: SEHNR and FQNEAQ (reference sequence). The CDR3 totals 14 residues. Trimming stripped 5 bases from V and 8 bases from J, with 18 bases between.

This clone has at least ten counts. The CDR3 loop reads CASSRTSGGSDTQYF. CDR3 DNA: TGTGCCAGCAGTCGGACTAGCGGGGGGTCTGATACGCAGTATTTT. The V and J genes are TRBV6-4 and TRBJ2-3; 14 bases line up with TRBD2. V lost 5 bases, J lost 6 bases, and 4 bases stayed unmatched. The CDR3 consists of 15 residues. The germline V gene has CDR1 MRHNA and CDR2 SNTAGT.

The genes are TRBV25-1 and TRBJ1-1; 7 nucleotides agree with TRBD1. The junction had 5 bases not matched to a gene; V was cut back by 4 bases and J by 6 bases. The CDR3 loop spans 13 amino acids. CDR1 MGHDK and CDR2 SYGVNS come from the germline V gene. The CDR3 sequence is CASSGRGEAEAFF. CDR3 DNA: TGTGCCAGCAGTGGCAGGGGGGAGGCTGAAGCTTTCTTT.

Worth noting for this clone: One end of the junction is discordant with germline, which a read error may explain. V is TRBV7-2 and J is TRBJ2-4; 7 bases are shared with TRBD2. The CDR3 runs 13 residues. Per germline, CDR1 SGHTA and CDR2 FQGNSA. CDR3 nucleotide sequence: TGTGCCAGCAGCTTCGGGACTACCGACCCTTGGAACTTC. It is translated as CASSFGTTDPWNF. The full variable domain, its missing parts supplied by reference TRBV7-2 and TRBJ2-4, is GAGVSQSPSNKVTEKGKDVELRCDPISGHTALYWYRQSLGQGLEFLIYFQGNSAPDKSGLPSDRFSAERTGGSVSTLTIQRTQQEDSAVYLCASSFGTTDPWNFGAGTRLSVL.

This clone was observed a handful of times. The genes are TRBV7-8 and TRBJ1-1; TRBD1 aligns across 9 bases. Germline V CDR1 and CDR2: SGHVS, FQNEAQ. The V segment lost 2 bases and the J segment 6 bases; nucleotides outside the gene matches: 7. There are 15 residues in the CDR3. The CDR3: CASSLLGTGRAEAFF. The CDR3 region has the DNA TGTGCCAGCAGCTTATTAGGGACAGGGAGGGCTGAAGCTTTCTTT.

In its sample, this clone was seen a few times. V gene TRBV6-5 combines with J gene TRBJ1-1; D might be TRBD1 (5 bases). CDR3 size: 14 residues. Germline loops: CDR1 MNHEY, CDR2 SVGAGI. Trimming pared 7 bases from V and 0 bases from J, leaving 12 bases between. The CDR3 DNA follows: TGTGCCAGCATTGCCGGGGGGGTGAACACTGAAGCTTTCTTT. Its translation: CASIAGGVNTEAFF.